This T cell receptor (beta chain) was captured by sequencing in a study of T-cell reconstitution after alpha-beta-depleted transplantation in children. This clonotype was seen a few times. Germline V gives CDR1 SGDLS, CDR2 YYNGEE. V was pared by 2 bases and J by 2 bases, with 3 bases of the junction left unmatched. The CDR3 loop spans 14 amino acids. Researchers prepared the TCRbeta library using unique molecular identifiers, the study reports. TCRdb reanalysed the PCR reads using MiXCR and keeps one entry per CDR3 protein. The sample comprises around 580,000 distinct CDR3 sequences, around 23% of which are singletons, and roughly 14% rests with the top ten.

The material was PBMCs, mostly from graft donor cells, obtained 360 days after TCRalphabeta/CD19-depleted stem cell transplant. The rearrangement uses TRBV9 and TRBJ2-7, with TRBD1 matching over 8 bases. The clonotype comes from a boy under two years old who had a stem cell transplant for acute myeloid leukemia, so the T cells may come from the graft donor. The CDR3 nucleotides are TGTGCCAGCAGCGTTGGGGACAGGCCCTACGAGCAGTACTTC. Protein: CASSVGDRPYEQYF.